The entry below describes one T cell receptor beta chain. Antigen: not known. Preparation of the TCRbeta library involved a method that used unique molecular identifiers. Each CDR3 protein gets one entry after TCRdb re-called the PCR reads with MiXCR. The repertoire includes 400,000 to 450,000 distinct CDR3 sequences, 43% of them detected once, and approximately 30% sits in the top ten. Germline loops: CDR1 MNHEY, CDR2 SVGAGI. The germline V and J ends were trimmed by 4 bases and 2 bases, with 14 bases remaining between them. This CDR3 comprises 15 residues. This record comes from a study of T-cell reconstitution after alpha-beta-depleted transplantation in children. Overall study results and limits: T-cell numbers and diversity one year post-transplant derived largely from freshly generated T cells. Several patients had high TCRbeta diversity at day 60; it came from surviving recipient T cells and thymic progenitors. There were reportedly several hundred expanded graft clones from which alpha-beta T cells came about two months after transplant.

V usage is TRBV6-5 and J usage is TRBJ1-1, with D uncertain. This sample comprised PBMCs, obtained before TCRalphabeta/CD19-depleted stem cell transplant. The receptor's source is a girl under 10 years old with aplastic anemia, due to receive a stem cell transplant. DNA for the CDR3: TGTGCCAGCAGTTCTACGACCGGTGGTAACACTGAAGCTTTCTTT. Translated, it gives CASSSTTGGNTEAFF.